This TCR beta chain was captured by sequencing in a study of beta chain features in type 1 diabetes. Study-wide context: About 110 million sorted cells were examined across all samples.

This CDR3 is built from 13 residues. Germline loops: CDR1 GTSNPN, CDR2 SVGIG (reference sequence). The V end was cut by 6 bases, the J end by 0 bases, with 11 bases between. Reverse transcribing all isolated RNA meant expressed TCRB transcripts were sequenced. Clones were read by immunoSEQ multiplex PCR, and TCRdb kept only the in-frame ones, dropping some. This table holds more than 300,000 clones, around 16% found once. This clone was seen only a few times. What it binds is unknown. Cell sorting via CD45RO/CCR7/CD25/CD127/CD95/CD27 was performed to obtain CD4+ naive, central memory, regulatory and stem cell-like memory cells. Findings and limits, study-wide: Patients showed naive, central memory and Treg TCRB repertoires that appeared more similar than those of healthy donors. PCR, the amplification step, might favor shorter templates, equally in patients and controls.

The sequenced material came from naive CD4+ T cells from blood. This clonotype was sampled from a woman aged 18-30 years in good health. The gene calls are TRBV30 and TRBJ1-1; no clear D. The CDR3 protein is CACRGTMNTEAFF. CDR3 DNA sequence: TGTGCCTGTCGAGGTACAATGAACACTGAAGCTTTCTTT.